The 2 T cell receptor beta chains given below trace back to one sample, sequenced in a study of T-cell reconstitution after alpha-beta-depleted transplantation in children. Using unique molecular identifiers, the investigators prepared the TCRbeta library. TCRdb redid the calling of the PCR reads with MiXCR, one entry per CDR3 protein. The sample records approximately 210,000 distinct CDR3 sequences, under 20% being singletons. Material: PBMCs, mostly from graft donor cells, obtained 360 days after TCRalphabeta/CD19-depleted stem cell transplant. These receptors all come from a male patient between 2 and 10 years old who had a stem cell transplant for acute lymphoblastic leukemia, so the T cells may come from the graft donor.

The V and J genes are TRBV11-2 and TRBJ2-1; D call uncertain. Per the germline V gene, CDR1 is SGHAT and CDR2 is FQNNGV. CDR3 length: 13 amino acids. The V and J ends lost 1 base and 5 bases respectively, with 6 bases between them. The CDR3 loop reads CASSLVLDNEQFF. The CDR3, as DNA: TGTGCCAGCAGCTTAGTCTTAGACAATGAGCAGTTCTTC.

The chain is built from TRBV6-2 or TRBV6-3 and TRBJ1-1, with a weak D call TRBD1 (5 bases). Germline CDR1 and CDR2: MNHEY and SVGEGT. The CDR3 is made up of 14 amino acids. The germline V and J ends were trimmed by 0 bases and 7 bases, with 12 bases remaining between them. The CDR3 nucleotides read TGTGCCAGCAGTTACTCAGAAGGGGCGGTTGAAGCTTTCTTT. It translates to CASSYSEGAVEAFF.